This T cell receptor beta chain originates from a study of siplizumab effects on memory and regulatory T cells. Notes on the study in general: Controls showed an average of around 26% Treg-derived mappable alloreactive CD4+ clones, while siplizumab showed approximately 69%. Alloreactive sequences from unstimulated CD4+ memory cells fell significantly with siplizumab. Suppressive function of proliferating Tregs from siplizumab cultures was not confirmed.

The protocol was immunoSEQ multiplex PCR, while the TCRdb copy is restricted to in-frame clones and leaves out a portion. The table shows tens of thousands of clones, with roughly 87% occurring only once. For this clone: Its antigen is currently unknown.

The CDR3 sequence is 15 residues long. Trimming removed 5 bases from V and 4 bases from J; junction bases left unmatched: 7. Germline V gene data show CDR1 as MNHNY and CDR2 as SVGAGI (reference sequence). The rearrangement links TRBV6-6 to TRBJ2-2, with 7 bases aligning to TRBD1. Sequences were obtained from Tregs sorted from blood. The receptor comes from a human donor in good health. This CDR3 reads CASSPPGQTTGELFF. The CDR3 nucleotides are TGTGCCAGCAGTCCCCCGGGACAGACCACCGGGGAGCTGTTTTTT.